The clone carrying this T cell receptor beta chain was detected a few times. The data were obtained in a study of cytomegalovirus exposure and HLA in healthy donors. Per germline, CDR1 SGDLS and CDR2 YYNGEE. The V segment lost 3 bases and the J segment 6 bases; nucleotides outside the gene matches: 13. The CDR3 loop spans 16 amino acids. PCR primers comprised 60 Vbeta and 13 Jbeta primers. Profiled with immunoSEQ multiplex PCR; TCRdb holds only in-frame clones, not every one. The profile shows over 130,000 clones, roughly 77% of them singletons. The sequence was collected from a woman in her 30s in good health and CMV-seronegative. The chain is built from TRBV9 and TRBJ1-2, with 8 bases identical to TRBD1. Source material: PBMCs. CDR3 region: CASSAGTGEHYDGYTF. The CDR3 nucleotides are TGTGCCAGCAGCGCCGGGACAGGTGAACATTATGATGGCTACACCTTC.